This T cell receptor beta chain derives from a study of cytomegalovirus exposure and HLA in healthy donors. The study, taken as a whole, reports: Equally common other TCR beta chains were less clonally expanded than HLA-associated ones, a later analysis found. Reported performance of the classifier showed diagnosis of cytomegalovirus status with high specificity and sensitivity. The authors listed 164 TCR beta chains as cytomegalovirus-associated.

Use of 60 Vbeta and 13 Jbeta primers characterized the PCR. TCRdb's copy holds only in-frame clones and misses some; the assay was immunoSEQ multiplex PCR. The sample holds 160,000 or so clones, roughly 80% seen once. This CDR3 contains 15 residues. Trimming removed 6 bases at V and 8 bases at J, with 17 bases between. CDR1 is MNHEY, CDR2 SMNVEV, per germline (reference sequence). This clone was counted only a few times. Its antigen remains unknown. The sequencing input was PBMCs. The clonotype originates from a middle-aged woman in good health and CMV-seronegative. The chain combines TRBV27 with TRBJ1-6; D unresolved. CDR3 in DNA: TGTGCCAGCAGCTCCCTGACTATTACGGATTCACCCCTCCACTTT. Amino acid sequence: CASSSLTITDSPLHF.